This T cell receptor (beta chain) comes out of a study of tumor-infiltrating lymphocytes in oesophageal squamous cell carcinoma. TCRdb fed the PCR reads into MiXCR, producing one record per CDR3 protein. The repertoire holds about 19,000 distinct CDR3 sequences, with 40% as singletons. CDR3 length: 14 amino acids. Germline V gives CDR1 SGHVS, CDR2 FNYEAQ. The V gene end was trimmed by 8 bases and the J gene end by 11 bases; junction bases not matched to a gene: 14. The gene calls are TRBV7-6 and TRBJ2-5; 10 bases line up with TRBD2. Sequenced: blood. The origin of this receptor is a male donor with esophageal squamous cell carcinoma. The CDR3 region has the DNA TGTGCCAGCTCCACTAGCGGGGTTTACAATGAGCAGTACTTC. It translates to CASSTSGVYNEQYF.